The 22 T cell receptor beta chains below come from one sample, sequenced in a study of blood T cell repertoires in COVID-19. Only in-frame clones appear in the TCRdb table, and some are missing; sequencing was by immunoSEQ multiplex PCR. The sample includes 150,000 or so clones, about 85% seen only once; the top ten take roughly 0.6%. The sample consisted of peripheral blood. These receptors were obtained from a man between 60 and 70 years old with COVID-19, enrolled during active disease.

V is TRBV29-1 and J is TRBJ1-2; TRBD1 aligns across 8 bases. The CDR3 spans 15 residues. V shed 2 bases and J 4 bases; nucleotides not matched to a gene: 9. CDR1 SQVTM and CDR2 ANQGSEA come from the germline V gene. For the CDR3, the DNA is TGCAGCGTTGAAACCACAGGGGGATCCAGCTATGGCTACACCTTC. This sequence encodes CSVETTGGSSYGYTF.

This clone is a singleton in its sample. The chain is built from TRBV7-3 and TRBJ2-3, with TRBD1 as a possible D gene (6 bases). Looked up from germline, CDR1 is SGHTA and CDR2 is FQGTGA. Trimming stripped 5 bases from V and 4 bases from J, with 10 bases between. CDR3 size: 13 residues. The CDR3 coding sequence is TGTGCCAGCAGCCAGGGGAACGCAGATACGCAGTATTTT. Translated: CASSQGNADTQYF.

The CDR3 spells CAIREGTGQSYEQYF. The CDR3 DNA reads TGTGCCATCAGAGAGGGGACAGGCCAATCCTACGAGCAGTACTTC. This chain links TRBV10-3 with TRBJ2-7; 8 bases match TRBD1. From germline, CDR1 is ENHRY and CDR2 SYGVKD. Germline trimming cut 6 bases from V and 1 base from J; bases unmatched to any gene: 8. The CDR3 covers 15 residues.

This clone was observed a handful of times. The gene calls are TRBV7-2 and TRBJ1-1; TRBD1 is a possible D gene (6 bases). In germline, CDR1 is SGHTA, CDR2 FQGNSA. The V end lost 5 bases, the J end lost 4 bases, and 14 bases lay between the germline ends. This CDR3 region has 14 residues. CDR3 DNA sequence: TGTGCCAGCAGCCCCCACAGGGTTCCCACTGAAGCTTTCTTT. It yields the protein CASSPHRVPTEAFF. The full variable domain, completed using reference TRBV7-2 and TRBJ1-1, is GAGVSQSPSNKVTEKGKDVELRCDPISGHTALYWYRQSLGQGLEFLIYFQGNSAPDKSGLPSDRFSAERTGGSVSTLTIQRTQQEDSAVYLCASSPHRVPTEAFFGQGTRLTVV.

The rearrangement uses TRBV2 and TRBJ1-5; possibly TRBD1 for D (6 bases). Trimming removed 1 base from V and 6 bases from J, with 13 bases in between. Germline-derived CDR1 and CDR2 are SNHLY and FYNNEI. The CDR3 covers 15 residues. CDR3 sequence reads: CASSEDWGPFQPQHF. The CDR3 coding sequence is TGTGCCAGCAGTGAAGATTGGGGGCCGTTTCAGCCCCAGCATTTT.

The CDR3 DNA is TGCAGCGGAGGAGCTAACTATGGCTACACCTTC. It specifies CSGGANYGYTF. The rearrangement links TRBV29-1 to TRBJ1-2; D remains ambiguous. Germline V gene data show CDR1 as SQVTM and CDR2 as ANQGSEA. V lost 7 bases and J 0 bases, leaving 6 bases between the germline ends. There are 11 residues in the CDR3.

V and J are TRBV10-3 and TRBJ2-7; TRBD2 might be the D (7 bases). The CDR3 is 13 amino acids. Germline CDR1 ENHRY, CDR2 SYGVKD. V was trimmed by 4 bases and J by 4 bases, leaving 11 bases between them. The CDR3 is CAISAGGWYEQYF. CDR3 DNA: TGTGCCATCAGTGCGGGGGGCTGGTACGAGCAGTACTTC.

This chain connects TRBV2 to TRBJ2-3; the match to TRBD1 covers 9 bases. This CDR3 has 14 residues. CDR1 and CDR2 (germline): SNHLY, FYNNEI. Losses at the gene ends were 11 bases for V and 0 bases for J; bases not matched to a gene: 6. The CDR3, as DNA: TGTGCCGGAAAACAGGGGGCCAGCACAGATACGCAGTATTTT. Its protein product is CAGKQGASTDTQYF.

The J gene is TRBJ1-4, the V gene TRBV30; D remains unclear. Trimming took 4 bases from V and 7 from J, leaving 16 bases between them. There are 14 residues in the CDR3. Per the germline V gene, CDR1 is GTSNPN and CDR2 is SVGIG (reference sequence). CDR3 nucleotide sequence: TGTGCCTGGAAGTTTTCCGGGTCGGCTGAAAAACTGTTTTTT. It is translated as CAWKFSGSAEKLFF.

This clone was seen just once. The chain has TRBV5-1 and TRBJ2-3; 7 positions match TRBD1. Germline V gene data show CDR1 as SGHRS and CDR2 as YFSETQ. The length of the CDR3 is 14 residues. Trimming at V came to 2 bases and at J to 6 bases, leaving 6 bases not matched to a gene. CDR3 in DNA: TGCGCCAGCAGCTTTCTGGGGACAGCCGATACGCAGTATTTT. It is translated as CASSFLGTADTQYF.

The chain joins TRBV2 to TRBJ1-5, with 8 bases that match TRBD1. Germline assignment: CDR1 SNHLY and CDR2 FYNNEI. The CDR3 sequence is 14 residues long. The J segment lost 7 bases and the V segment lost 6 bases, leaving 8 bases of the junction unmatched. The CDR3 DNA follows: TGTGCCAGCAGCATGCAGGGGGCTGAGCAGCCCCAGCATTTT. Amino acid sequence: CASSMQGAEQPQHF.

Regarding this clone: Its ends do not fully match the called genes, so a read error is possible. Other DNA sequences from this sample encode an identical CDR3 as well. The chain couples TRBV9 to TRBJ2-7, with TRBD2 matching over 11 bases. The germline gives CDR1 SGDLS, CDR2 YYNGEE. CDR3 length: 15 amino acids. CDR3: CASSVDVGTSGEQYF. CDR3 sequence (DNA): TGCGCCAGCAGCGTAGATGTTGGGACTAGCGGAGAGCAGTACTTC.

This clone was observed a single time. The chain carries TRBV11-3 and TRBJ2-5; a possible D gene is TRBD1 (5 bases). The V end lost 6 bases, the J end lost 4 bases, and 15 bases lay between the germline ends. This CDR3 is built from 14 residues. Germline V lookup: CDR1 SGHNT, CDR2 YENEEA. The DNA of the CDR3 is TGTGCCAGCAGTCCCCAGGGTTTTGGAGAGACCCAGTACTTC. Encoded protein: CASSPQGFGETQYF.

The chain carries TRBV6-5 and TRBJ2-1, with 12 bases matching TRBD2. J gave up 7 bases and V 6 bases, and 4 bases lay outside the gene matches. The V gene's germline CDR1 is MNHEY and CDR2 SVGAGI. The CDR3 has 14 residues. CDR3: CASSRLAGVNEQFF. The CDR3 DNA follows: TGTGCCAGCAGCCGACTAGCGGGAGTTAATGAGCAGTTCTTC.

V is TRBV30 and J is TRBJ1-5; D is uncertain. CDR1 GTSNPN and CDR2 SVGIG come from the germline V gene (reference sequence). The V gene lost 0 bases and the J gene lost 0 bases, with 6 bases spanning the gap. This CDR3 has 14 residues. CDR3 loop: CAWSVTNSNQPQHF. CDR3 DNA sequence: TGTGCCTGGAGTGTAACTAATAGCAATCAGCCCCAGCATTTT. The whole variable domain, remainder taken from reference TRBV30 and TRBJ1-5, is SQTIHQWPATLVQPVGSPLSLECTVEGTSNPNLYWYRQAAGRGLQLLFYSVGIGQISSEVPQNLSASRPQDRQFILSSKKLLLSDSGFYLCAWSVTNSNQPQHFGDGTRLSIL.

J is TRBJ1-4 and V is TRBV4-3; D remains ambiguous. Trimming took off 3 bases at V and 7 bases at J, with 9 bases between the two ends. Germline CDR1 is LGHNA and CDR2 is YSLEER. There are 13 residues in the CDR3. In nucleotides, the CDR3 is TGCGCCAGCAGCCATGATTGGAGTGAAAAACTGTTTTTT. It specifies CASSHDWSEKLFF.

This clone was counted only a few times. The V and J genes are TRBV18 and TRBJ2-6, with TRBD2 as a possible D gene (5 bases). This CDR3 is 18 amino acids long. V lost 0 bases, J lost 0 bases, and 12 bases lay in between. The V gene's germline CDR1 is KGHSH and CDR2 LQKENI. CDR3 DNA: TGTGCCAGCTCACCACCCGGGGTGGGAAGCTCTGGGGCCAACGTCCTGACTTTC. Its protein product is CASSPPGVGSSGANVLTF.

This clone was recorded once. The V call is TRBV2, the J call TRBJ2-7; possibly TRBD1 for D (6 bases). V lost 7 bases, J lost 10 bases, and 17 bases lay in between. The germline gives CDR1 SNHLY, CDR2 FYNNEI. The CDR3 has 12 amino acids. CDR3 DNA: TGTGCCAGCACCTCAGGGGTGGTCCGTCAGTACTTC. Protein product: CASTSGVVRQYF.

The chain has TRBV6-5 and TRBJ2-1; perhaps TRBD2 as D (5 bases). The V end lost 2 bases, the J end lost 2 bases, and 10 bases lay between the germline ends. Germline values: CDR1 MNHEY, CDR2 SVGAGI. This CDR3 contains 15 residues. This chain's CDR3 is CASSYRADTYNEQFF. CDR3 coding DNA: TGTGCCAGCAGTTACAGAGCGGATACCTACAATGAGCAGTTCTTC.

This chain connects TRBV30 to TRBJ1-6, with no clear D. The germline gives CDR1 GTSNPN, CDR2 SVGIG (reference sequence). V lost 0 bases and J lost 5, with 2 bases in between. The CDR3 runs 12 residues. The CDR3 here is CAWSVNNSPLHF. CDR3 sequence (DNA): TGTGCCTGGAGTGTTAATAATTCACCCCTCCACTTT.

This chain uses TRBV5-1 with TRBJ2-7, with D possibly TRBD2 on 6 matching bases. The V gene lost 0 bases and the J gene lost 4 bases, with 8 bases spanning the gap. CDR1 SGHRS and CDR2 YFSETQ come from the germline V gene. There are 13 residues in the CDR3. This CDR3 is CASSLESGYEQYF. The CDR3 DNA is TGCGCCAGCAGCTTGGAGAGCGGGTACGAGCAGTACTTC.

The V call is TRBV5-1, the J call TRBJ2-3; weak D call: TRBD2 (6 bases). V shed 0 bases and J shed 3 bases, with 14 bases lying between them. Germline-derived CDR1 and CDR2 are SGHRS and YFSETQ. The CDR3 has 16 residues. The CDR3 DNA reads as TGCGCCAGCAGCTTGGGTCGGGACTCATCAACAGATACGCAGTATTTT. This gives the protein CASSLGRDSSTDTQYF.